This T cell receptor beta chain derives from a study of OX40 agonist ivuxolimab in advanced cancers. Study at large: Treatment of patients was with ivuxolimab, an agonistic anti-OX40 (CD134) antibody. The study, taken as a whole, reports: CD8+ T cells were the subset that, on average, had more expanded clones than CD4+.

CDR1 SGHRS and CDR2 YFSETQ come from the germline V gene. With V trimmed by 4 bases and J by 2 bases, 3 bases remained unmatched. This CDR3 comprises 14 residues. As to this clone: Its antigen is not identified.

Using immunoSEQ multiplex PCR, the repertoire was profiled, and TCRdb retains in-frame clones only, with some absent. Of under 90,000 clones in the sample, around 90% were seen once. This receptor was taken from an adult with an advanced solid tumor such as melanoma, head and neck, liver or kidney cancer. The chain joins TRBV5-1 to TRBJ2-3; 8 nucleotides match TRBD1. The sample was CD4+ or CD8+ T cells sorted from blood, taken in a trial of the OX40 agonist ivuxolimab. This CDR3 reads CASSPGQDTDTQYF. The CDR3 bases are TGCGCCAGCAGCCCGGGACAGGACACAGATACGCAGTATTTT.